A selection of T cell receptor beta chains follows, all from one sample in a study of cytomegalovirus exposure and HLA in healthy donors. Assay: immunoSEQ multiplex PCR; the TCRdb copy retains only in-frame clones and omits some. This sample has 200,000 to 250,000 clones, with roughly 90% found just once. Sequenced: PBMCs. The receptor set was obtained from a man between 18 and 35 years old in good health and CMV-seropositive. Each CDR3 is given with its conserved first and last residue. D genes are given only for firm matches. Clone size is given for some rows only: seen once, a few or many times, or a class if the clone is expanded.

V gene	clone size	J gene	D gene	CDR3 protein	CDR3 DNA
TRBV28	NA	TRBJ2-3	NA	CASRSHPGVRSWEQYF	TGTGCCAGCAGAAGCCACCCAGGGGTGCGAAGTTGGGAGCAGTATTTT
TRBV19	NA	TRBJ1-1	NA	CASSPTVNTEAFF	TGTGCCAGTAGTCCGACGGTGAACACTGAAGCTTTCTTT
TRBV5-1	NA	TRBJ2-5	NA	CASRNTGTRETQYF	TGCGCCAGCAGAAATACAGGGACTCGAGAGACCCAGTACTTC
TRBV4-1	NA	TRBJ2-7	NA	CASSQDPLHEQYF	TGCGCCAGCAGCCAAGACCCACTCCACGAGCAGTACTTC
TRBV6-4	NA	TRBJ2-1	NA	CASSIGLYNEQFF	TGTGCCAGCAGTATTGGACTTTACAATGAGCAGTTCTTC
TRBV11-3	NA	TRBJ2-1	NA	CASSQGTGIGNEQFF	TGTGCCAGCAGCCAAGGGACTGGTATAGGTAATGAGCAGTTCTTC
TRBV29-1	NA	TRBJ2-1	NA	CSVPLRFNEQFF	TGCAGCGTCCCCCTAAGGTTCAATGAGCAGTTCTTC
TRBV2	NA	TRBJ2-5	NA	CASSGTGAAQYF	TGTGCCAGCAGTGGGACGGGAGCGGCCCAGTACTTC
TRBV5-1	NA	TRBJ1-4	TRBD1	CASSEGQGGEKLFF	TGCGCCAGCAGCGAGGGACAGGGCGGGGAAAAACTGTTTTTT
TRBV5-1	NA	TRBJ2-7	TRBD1	CASSFGQGASYEQYF	TGCGCCAGCAGCTTCGGACAGGGGGCCTCCTACGAGCAGTACTTC
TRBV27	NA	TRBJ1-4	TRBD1	CASSLFGTGDEKLFF	TGTGCCAGCAGCCTATTCGGGACAGGTGATGAAAAACTGTTTTTT
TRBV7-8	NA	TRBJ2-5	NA	CASSFLGPRGETQYF	TGTGCCAGCAGCTTTTTGGGCCCACGTGGGGAGACCCAGTACTTC
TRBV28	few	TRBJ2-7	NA	CASSLPVGNYEQYF	TGTGCCAGCAGCCTCCCGGTGGGTAACTACGAGCAGTACTTC
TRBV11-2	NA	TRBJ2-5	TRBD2	CASSTLLAGVETQYF	TGTGCCAGCAGCACTTTACTAGCGGGAGTGGAGACCCAGTACTTC
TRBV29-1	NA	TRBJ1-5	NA	CSVSLGPLGNQPQHF	TGCAGCGTTAGTCTGGGGCCCTTGGGCAATCAGCCCCAGCATTTT
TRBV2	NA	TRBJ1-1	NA	CASKALPPTAEAFF	TGTGCCAGCAAAGCCCTCCCTCCGACGGCCGAAGCTTTCTTT
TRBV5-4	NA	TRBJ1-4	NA	CASSSPGVGREKLFF	TGTGCCAGCAGCTCCCCGGGAGTGGGGCGTGAAAAACTGTTTTTT
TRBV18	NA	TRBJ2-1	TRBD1	CASSPASHRGGDEQFF	TGTGCCAGCTCGCCCGCTTCACACAGGGGCGGCGATGAGCAGTTCTTC
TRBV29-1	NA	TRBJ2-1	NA	CSADRGRSSYNEQFF	TGCAGCGCCGATAGGGGAAGGAGCTCCTACAATGAGCAGTTCTTC
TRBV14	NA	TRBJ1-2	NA	CASSRAYRSNYGYTF	TGTGCCAGCAGCCGCGCCTACCGATCTAACTATGGCTACACCTTC
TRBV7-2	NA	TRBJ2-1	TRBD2	CASSFGLAAIKQFF	TGTGCCAGCAGCTTCGGACTAGCGGCCATAAAGCAGTTCTTC